These T cell receptor beta chains were read from a single sample in a study of shared clonotypes between healthy human individuals. Profiled with immunoSEQ multiplex PCR; TCRdb holds only in-frame clones, not every one. The sample consists of about 2.4 million clones, roughly 93% of them appearing once. Material for sequencing was naive CD4+ T cells from PBMCs. Every receptor here comes from a man between 18 and 29 years old in good health. Some clones in this sample may be carry-over from other donors' samples. CDR3s include the opening cysteine and the closing phenylalanine or tryptophan. The order of the fields is D gene, clone size, J gene, V gene, CDR3 length, CDR3 DNA, CDR3 protein. The D gene is left open where the match is weak. The size field is filled for only some rows; it gives once, few, many or a size class.

TRBD2,.,TRBJ2-7,TRBV28,15,TGTGCCAGCAGCTCGACTAGCGGGAGATTATACGAGCAGTACTTC,CASSSTSGRLYEQYF
.,.,TRBJ2-1,TRBV7-8,16,TGTGCCAGCAGCTTAGGCGGGACAGCCGCCTACAATGAGCAGTTCTTC,CASSLGGTAAYNEQFF
.,.,TRBJ1-3,TRBV29-1,11,TGCAGCGTACTTTCTGGAAACACCATATATTTT,CSVLSGNTIYF
TRBD2,.,TRBJ2-3,TRBV9,17,TGTGCCAGCAGCCCCCGCCGGGGAAGCGGGAGTGCAGATACGCAGTATTTT,CASSPRRGSGSADTQYF
.,.,TRBJ1-5,TRBV23-1,15,TGCGCCAGTAACCCGGGGCACAGGGTTAGGCAGCCCCAGCATTTT,CASNPGHRVRQPQHF
.,.,TRBJ2-5,TRBV7-3,13,TGTGCCAGCAGCTTAAAGAGGGAGGAGACCCAGTACTTC,CASSLKREETQYF
.,.,TRBJ1-2,TRBV29-1,13,TGCAGCGCACTGGCGGACCGCAACTATGGCTACACCTTC,CSALADRNYGYTF
TRBD1,.,TRBJ2-3,TRBV7-9,16,TGTGCCAGCAGCCTCCGTCGACAGGGGGTCACAGATACGCAGTATTTT,CASSLRRQGVTDTQYF
TRBD1,few,TRBJ1-2,TRBV30,12,TGTGCCTGGAGTGGGACAGGGTATGGCTACACCTTC,CAWSGTGYGYTF
TRBD1,.,TRBJ1-1,TRBV4-2,15,TGTGCCAGCAGCCAAGAGGGACAGGGGGTCGCTGAAGCTTTCTTT,CASSQEGQGVAEAFF
.,few,TRBJ1-1,TRBV11-2,12,TGTGCCAGCAGCTTGGGGGACACTGAAGCTTTCTTT,CASSLGDTEAFF
TRBD2,.,TRBJ2-1,TRBV10-3,16,TGTGCCACCCTATCTAGGACTAGCGGGACCTACAATGAGCAGTTCTTC,CATLSRTSGTYNEQFF
TRBD2,.,TRBJ2-5,TRBV14,18,TGTGCCAGCAGCCAAGACTACGTAGCGGGAGGTCGGGGAGAGACCCAGTACTTC,CASSQDYVAGGRGETQYF
.,.,TRBJ2-7,TRBV10-1,14,TGCGCCAGCAGTGTCGGAGGGGTTCCCTACGAGCAGTACTTC,CASSVGGVPYEQYF
TRBD2,.,TRBJ2-7,TRBV19,16,TGTGCCAGTAGTCCTGGACTAGACCGACCCTTCGACGAGCAGTACTTC,CASSPGLDRPFDEQYF